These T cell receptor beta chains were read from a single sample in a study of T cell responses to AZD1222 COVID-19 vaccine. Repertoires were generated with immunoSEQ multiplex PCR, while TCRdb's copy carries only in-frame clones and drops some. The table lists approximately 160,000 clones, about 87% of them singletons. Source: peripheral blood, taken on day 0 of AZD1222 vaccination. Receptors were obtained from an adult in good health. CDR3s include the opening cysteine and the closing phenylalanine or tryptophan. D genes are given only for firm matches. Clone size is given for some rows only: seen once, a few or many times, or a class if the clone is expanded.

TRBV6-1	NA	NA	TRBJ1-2	CASSEILRALGYGYTF	TGTGCCAGCAGTGAAATACTACGGGCCTTGGGCTATGGCTACACCTTC
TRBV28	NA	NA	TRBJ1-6	CASSLDHSRNSPLHF	TGTGCCAGCAGTTTAGACCACTCTCGTAATTCACCCCTCCACTTT
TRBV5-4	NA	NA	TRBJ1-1	CASSFGGSVTEAFF	TGTGCCAGCAGCTTCGGGGGATCCGTCACTGAAGCTTTCTTT
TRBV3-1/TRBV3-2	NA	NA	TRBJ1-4	CASRGAATNEKLFF	TGTGCCAGCAGAGGGGCAGCAACTAATGAAAAACTGTTTTTT
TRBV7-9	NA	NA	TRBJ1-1	CASSFGGSEAFF	TGTGCCAGCAGCTTCGGCGGCTCTGAAGCTTTCTTT
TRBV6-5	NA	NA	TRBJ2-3	CASSHAGAFTDTQYF	TGTGCCAGCAGTCATGCAGGGGCCTTCACAGATACGCAGTATTTT
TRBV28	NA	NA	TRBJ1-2	CASDLGGVNGYTF	TGTGCCAGCGACTTGGGGGGGGTGAATGGCTACACCTTC
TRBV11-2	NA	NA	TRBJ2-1	CASSFSYNEQFF	TGTGCCAGCAGCTTTAGTTACAATGAGCAGTTCTTC
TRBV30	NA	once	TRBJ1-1	CAWSAVGSWATEAFF	TGTGCCTGGAGTGCCGTGGGATCGTGGGCCACTGAAGCTTTCTTT
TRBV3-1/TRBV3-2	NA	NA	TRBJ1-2	CASSPGIYGYTF	TGTGCCAGCAGCCCCGGTATATATGGCTACACCTTC
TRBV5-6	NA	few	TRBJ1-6	CASSVLQRYNSPLHF	TGTGCCAGCAGCGTATTACAGAGGTATAATTCACCCCTCCACTTT
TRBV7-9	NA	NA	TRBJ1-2	CASSLDATPGYGYTF	TGTGCCAGCAGCTTAGACGCCACCCCCGGATATGGCTACACCTTC
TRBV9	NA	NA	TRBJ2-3	CASSVALATDTQYF	TGTGCCAGCAGCGTAGCCCTGGCCACAGATACGCAGTATTTT
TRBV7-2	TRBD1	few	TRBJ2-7	CASSFSGQSSYEQYF	TGTGCCAGCAGCTTTTCGGGACAGTCTTCCTACGAGCAGTACTTC
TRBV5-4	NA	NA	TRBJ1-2	CASSRNQNRDRGGYTF	TGTGCCAGCAGCCGAAACCAAAACAGGGACCGGGGTGGCTACACCTTC
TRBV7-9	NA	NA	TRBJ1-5	CASSLLADQPQHF	TGTGCCAGCAGCTTATTGGCGGATCAGCCCCAGCATTTT
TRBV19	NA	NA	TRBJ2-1	CASSIARVGEQFF	TGTGCCAGTAGTATAGCCCGGGTTGGGGAGCAGTTCTTC
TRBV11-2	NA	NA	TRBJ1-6	CASSSRVANSPLHF	TGTGCCAGCAGCTCCCGGGTAGCCAATTCACCCCTCCACTTT
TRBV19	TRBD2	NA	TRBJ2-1	CATGLAGVNEQFF	TGTGCCACCGGACTAGCGGGAGTCAATGAGCAGTTCTTC
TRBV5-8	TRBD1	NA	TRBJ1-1	CASSPLWDRGNTEAFF	TGTGCCAGCAGCCCCCTTTGGGACAGGGGCAACACTGAAGCTTTCTTT
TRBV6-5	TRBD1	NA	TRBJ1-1	CASSRTGGEAEAFF	TGTGCCAGCAGCCGGACAGGGGGGGAGGCTGAAGCTTTCTTT
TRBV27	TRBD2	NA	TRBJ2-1	CASSRLAGGRGNEQFF	TGTGCCAGCTCCAGACTAGCGGGAGGAAGAGGCAATGAGCAGTTCTTC
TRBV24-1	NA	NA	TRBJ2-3	CATSDLRGSDTQYF	TGTGCCACCAGTGATTTGAGGGGATCAGATACGCAGTATTTT
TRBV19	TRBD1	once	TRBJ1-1	CASRDSLNAEAFF	TGTGCCAGCCGGGACAGTCTGAACGCTGAAGCTTTCTTT
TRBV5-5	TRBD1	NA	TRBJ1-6	CASSFQTGTAGSPLHF	TGTGCCAGCAGCTTCCAGACCGGGACAGCAGGTTCACCCCTCCACTTT
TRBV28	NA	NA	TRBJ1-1	CASSSPPRNPEAFF	TGTGCCAGCAGTTCCCCACCCCGGAACCCTGAAGCTTTCTTT
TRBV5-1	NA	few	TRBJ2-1	CASRGLPPRSYNEQFF	TGCGCCAGCAGGGGCCTGCCCCCGAGATCCTACAATGAGCAGTTCTTC
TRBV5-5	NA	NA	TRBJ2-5	CASSLTGKETQYF	TGTGCCAGCAGCCTGACAGGAAAAGAGACCCAGTACTTC
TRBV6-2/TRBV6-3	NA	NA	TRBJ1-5	CASRPSGGASNQPQHF	TGTGCCAGCCGCCCCAGTGGGGGGGCTAGCAATCAGCCCCAGCATTTT
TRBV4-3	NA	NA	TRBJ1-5	CASSQAQGHNQPQHF	TGCGCCAGCAGCCAAGCCCAGGGACACAATCAGCCCCAGCATTTT
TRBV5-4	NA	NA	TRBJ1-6	CASSLSAGHNSPLHF	TGTGCCAGCAGCTTGTCCGCGGGTCATAATTCACCCCTCCACTTT